This is a list of T cell receptor beta chains from one sample in a study of response to subunit inactivated influenza vaccine. TCRdb re-called the RT-PCR reads through MiXCR, storing one row per CDR3 protein. The sample yields around 200,000 distinct CDR3 sequences, around 8.8% seen once. The sample in question was non-naive T cells sorted from PBMCs, obtained on the day of vaccination. These receptors originate from a man over 45 who received an inactivated influenza vaccine. Each CDR3 is given with its conserved first and last residue. The order of the fields is CDR3 length, clone size, D gene, J gene, V gene, CDR3 protein, CDR3 DNA. The D gene is left open where the match is weak. Clone size is shown for a subset of rows, as once, few, many or a class of expanded clone.

length: 12; size: many; D: TRBD1; J: TRBJ1-2; V: TRBV20-1; CDR3: CSADRAGYGYTF; DNA: TGCAGTGCTGACAGGGCCGGGTATGGCTACACCTTC
length: 13; size: few; D: -; J: TRBJ2-7; V: TRBV5-1; CDR3: CASSTMADGEQYF; DNA: TGCGCCAGCAGCACAATGGCGGATGGCGAGCAGTACTTC
length: 14; size: few; D: -; J: TRBJ2-7; V: TRBV11-2; CDR3: CASSATGGAWSSSF; DNA: TGTGCCAGCAGCGCTACAGGTGGGGCTTGGTCCAGTTCCTTC
length: 15; size: many; D: -; J: TRBJ2-1; V: TRBV11-3; CDR3: CASSLGSFTLNEQFF; DNA: TGTGCCAGCAGCTTAGGAAGCTTCACCCTCAATGAGCAGTTCTTC
length: 14; size: many; D: -; J: TRBJ2-1; V: TRBV5-1; CDR3: CASSSAGGYNEQFF; DNA: TGCGCCAGCAGCTCCGCTGGTGGGTACAATGAGCAGTTCTTC
length: 14; size: many; D: -; J: TRBJ1-4; V: TRBV5-1; CDR3: CASSLNAENEKLFF; DNA: TGCGCCAGCAGCTTGAACGCTGAAAATGAAAAACTGTTTTTT
length: 16; size: many; D: -; J: TRBJ2-7; V: TRBV7-2; CDR3: CASSLAGGGPYYEQYF; DNA: TGTGCCAGCAGCTTAGCTGGAGGGGGCCCCTACTACGAGCAGTACTTC
length: 16; size: few; D: TRBD1; J: TRBJ2-5; V: TRBV10-3; CDR3: CAIRSGQGGLQETQYF; DNA: TGTGCCATCAGATCAGGACAGGGGGGATTACAAGAGACCCAGTACTTC
length: 15; size: few; D: TRBD2; J: TRBJ2-7; V: TRBV20-1; CDR3: CSARPTSGRSYEQYF; DNA: TGCAGTGCTAGACCGACTAGCGGAAGGTCCTACGAGCAGTACTTC
length: 12; size: few; D: -; J: TRBJ2-7; V: TRBV12-3/TRBV12-4; CDR3: CASKEGPNEQYF; DNA: TGTGCCAGCAAGGAAGGGCCTAACGAGCAGTACTTC
length: 12; size: few; D: -; J: TRBJ2-7; V: TRBV24-1; CDR3: CATSDDYREQYF; DNA: TGTGCCACCAGTGATGACTACCGCGAGCAGTACTTC
length: 17; size: many; D: -; J: TRBJ2-4; V: TRBV11-2; CDR3: CASSLEAGRKAKNIQYF; DNA: TGTGCCAGCAGCTTAGAGGCCGGGAGAAAGGCCAAAAACATTCAGTACTTC
length: 14; size: -; D: -; J: TRBJ2-7; V: TRBV10-2; CDR3: CASSDYRAGYEQYF; DNA: TGCGCCAGCAGTGACTACAGGGCCGGGTACGAGCAGTACTTC
length: 16; size: -; D: -; J: TRBJ1-6; V: TRBV4-2; CDR3: CASSQSPGSRNSPLHF; DNA: TGTGCCAGCAGCCAGTCCCCAGGGTCGAGAAATTCACCCCTCCACTTT
length: 15; size: many; D: -; J: TRBJ2-1; V: TRBV4-2; CDR3: CASSQEVLQPNEQFF; DNA: TGTGCCAGCAGCCAAGAGGTCCTGCAACCGAATGAGCAGTTCTTC
length: 16; size: few; D: -; J: TRBJ2-2; V: TRBV7-3; CDR3: CASSLNAGANTGELFF; DNA: TGTGCCAGCAGCTTAAATGCAGGCGCGAACACCGGGGAGCTGTTTTTT
length: 14; size: few; D: -; J: TRBJ2-5; V: TRBV7-9; CDR3: CASSRWAGVETQYF; DNA: TGTGCCAGCTCAAGATGGGCAGGGGTAGAGACCCAGTACTTC
length: 13; size: many; D: -; J: TRBJ2-1; V: TRBV20-1; CDR3: CSARPVVANEQFF; DNA: TGCAGTGCTAGGCCCGTGGTCGCCAATGAGCAGTTCTTC
length: 15; size: -; D: -; J: TRBJ1-5; V: TRBV7-2; CDR3: CASSLISMGHQPQHF; DNA: TGTGCCAGCAGCTTAATTTCAATGGGGCATCAGCCCCAGCATTTT
length: 13; size: few; D: -; J: TRBJ2-4; V: TRBV4-3; CDR3: CASSQDKGHIQYF; DNA: TGCGCCAGCAGCCAAGATAAAGGGCACATTCAGTACTTC
length: 11; size: few; D: -; J: TRBJ2-1; V: TRBV20-1; CDR3: CSARKDNEQFF; DNA: TGCAGTGCTAGAAAGGACAATGAGCAGTTCTTC
length: 14; size: -; D: -; J: TRBJ2-3; V: TRBV4-3; CDR3: CASRYRINTDTQYF; DNA: TGCGCCAGCAGGTACAGGATAAACACAGATACGCAGTATTTT
length: 15; size: -; D: -; J: TRBJ1-2; V: TRBV5-1; CDR3: CASSLGGRGSVGYTF; DNA: TGCGCCAGCAGCTTGGGCGGCAGGGGCTCGGTTGGCTACACCTTC
length: 16; size: few; D: -; J: TRBJ2-3; V: TRBV11-2; CDR3: CASSLTSGSGTDTQYF; DNA: TGTGCCAGCAGCTTGACGTCGGGCTCGGGCACAGATACGCAGTATTTT
length: 15; size: few; D: TRBD2; J: TRBJ2-1; V: TRBV20-1; CDR3: CSARGTSGRKNEQFF; DNA: TGCAGTGCTAGAGGGACTAGCGGGAGGAAAAATGAGCAGTTCTTC
length: 16; size: many; D: -; J: TRBJ1-3; V: TRBV7-6; CDR3: CASSNNRLGSGNTIYF; DNA: TGTGCCAGCAGCAACAACAGGCTAGGCTCTGGAAACACCATATATTTT
length: 13; size: many; D: -; J: TRBJ2-5; V: TRBV10-3; CDR3: CAIRDTNQETQYF; DNA: TGTGCCATCAGGGATACAAACCAGGAGACCCAGTACTTC
length: 15; size: -; D: -; J: TRBJ2-7; V: TRBV14; CDR3: CASSQNRGGSYEQYF; DNA: TGTGCCAGCAGCCAAAACAGGGGGGGGTCCTACGAGCAGTACTTC
length: 16; size: -; D: -; J: TRBJ2-7; V: TRBV20-1; CDR3: CSARARPTPITGEQYF; DNA: TGCAGTGCTAGAGCGCGCCCCACTCCGATCACGGGCGAGCAGTACTTC
length: 17; size: many; D: TRBD1; J: TRBJ2-2; V: TRBV12-3/TRBV12-4; CDR3: CASSFTGGGWNTGELFF; DNA: TGTGCCAGCAGTTTCACAGGGGGCGGGTGGAACACCGGGGAGCTGTTTTTT
length: 14; size: -; D: TRBD1; J: TRBJ2-7; V: TRBV2; CDR3: CASSTGQAAYEQYF; DNA: TGTGCCAGCAGTACGGGACAGGCAGCCTACGAGCAGTACTTC
length: 14; size: -; D: TRBD2; J: TRBJ2-7; V: TRBV7-2; CDR3: CASELAGGLYEQYF; DNA: TGTGCCAGCGAATTAGCGGGAGGGCTTTACGAGCAGTACTTC
length: 14; size: few; D: TRBD1; J: TRBJ2-1; V: TRBV5-6; CDR3: CASSPGTVTHEQFF; DNA: TGTGCCAGCAGCCCCGGGACAGTGACGCATGAGCAGTTCTTC
length: 12; size: few; D: -; J: TRBJ1-3; V: TRBV4-1; CDR3: CASSQVGNTIYF; DNA: TGCGCCAGCAGCCAAGTCGGAAACACCATATATTTT
length: 15; size: -; D: -; J: TRBJ2-1; V: TRBV11-1; CDR3: CASSLARHPRDEQFF; DNA: TGTGCCAGCAGCTTAGCCAGACATCCCCGCGATGAGCAGTTCTTC
length: 17; size: many; D: TRBD2; J: TRBJ2-7; V: TRBV5-6; CDR3: CASSLPGQWTSVDEQYF; DNA: TGTGCCAGCAGTTTACCGGGACAGTGGACTAGCGTCGACGAGCAGTACTTC
length: 15; size: -; D: TRBD2; J: TRBJ2-1; V: TRBV5-1; CDR3: CASSSDIAGWNEQFF; DNA: TGCGCCAGCAGCTCGGACATAGCGGGGTGGAATGAGCAGTTCTTC
length: 15; size: -; D: -; J: TRBJ2-1; V: TRBV27; CDR3: CASRDGLQPYNEQFF; DNA: TGTGCCAGCAGGGACGGACTACAGCCCTACAATGAGCAGTTCTTC
length: 15; size: many; D: TRBD1; J: TRBJ2-7; V: TRBV5-1; CDR3: CASSLAGQGIDEQYF; DNA: TGCGCCAGCAGCTTGGCTGGACAGGGGATCGACGAGCAGTACTTC
length: 11; size: -; D: -; J: TRBJ2-1; V: TRBV20-1; CDR3: CSASQWGEQFF; DNA: TGCAGTGCGTCCCAGTGGGGTGAGCAGTTCTTC
length: 13; size: many; D: -; J: TRBJ2-7; V: TRBV10-1; CDR3: CASSPSDISEQYF; DNA: TGCGCCAGCAGTCCGAGCGACATCTCCGAGCAGTACTTC
length: 18; size: many; D: TRBD2; J: TRBJ2-1; V: TRBV28; CDR3: CASSFSLGRAVSYNEQFF; DNA: TGTGCCAGCAGTTTCTCGCTCGGGAGGGCCGTCTCCTACAATGAGCAGTTCTTC
length: 14; size: many; D: -; J: TRBJ2-7; V: TRBV7-2; CDR3: CASSLGGRAYEQYF; DNA: TGTGCCAGCAGCTTAGGTGGGAGAGCCTACGAGCAGTACTTC
length: 14; size: many; D: TRBD1; J: TRBJ1-4; V: TRBV12-3/TRBV12-4; CDR3: CASRRTGPTEKLFF; DNA: TGTGCCAGCAGACGGACAGGGCCGACAGAAAAACTGTTTTTT
length: 13; size: -; D: TRBD2; J: TRBJ2-5; V: TRBV18; CDR3: CASSAGGQETQYF; DNA: TGTGCCAGCTCGGCGGGGGGACAAGAGACCCAGTACTTC
length: 12; size: few; D: -; J: TRBJ1-2; V: TRBV28; CDR3: CASRRGRVGYTF; DNA: TGTGCCAGCAGGAGGGGCCGGGTTGGCTACACCTTC
length: 18; size: many; D: -; J: TRBJ1-6; V: TRBV27; CDR3: CASSLSQPRGAFNSPLHF; DNA: TGTGCCAGCAGTTTATCTCAACCGCGCGGGGCCTTTAATTCACCCCTCCACTTT
length: 17; size: many; D: TRBD1; J: TRBJ2-1; V: TRBV3-1; CDR3: CASSQDTRTGGHNEQFF; DNA: TGTGCCAGCAGCCAAGATACAAGGACAGGGGGCCACAATGAGCAGTTCTTC
length: 14; size: few; D: -; J: TRBJ1-2; V: TRBV7-9; CDR3: CASSSRNRAGGYTF; DNA: TGTGCCAGCAGCTCCCGCAATAGGGCTGGAGGCTACACCTTC
length: 13; size: few; D: TRBD1; J: TRBJ2-5; V: TRBV29-1; CDR3: CSAHRGFQETQYF; DNA: TGCAGCGCTCACAGGGGTTTCCAAGAGACCCAGTACTTC